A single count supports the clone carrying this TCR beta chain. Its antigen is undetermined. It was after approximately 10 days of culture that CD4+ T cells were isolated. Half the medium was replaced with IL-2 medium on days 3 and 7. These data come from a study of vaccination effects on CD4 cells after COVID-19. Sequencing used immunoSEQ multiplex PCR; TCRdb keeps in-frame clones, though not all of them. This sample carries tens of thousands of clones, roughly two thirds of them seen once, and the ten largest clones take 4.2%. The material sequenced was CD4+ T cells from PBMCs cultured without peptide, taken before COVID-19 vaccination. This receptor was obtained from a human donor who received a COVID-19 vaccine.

The CDR3 sequence is CASSLVAVDSYEQYF. In nucleotides, the CDR3 is TGTGCCAGCAGCTTAGTGGCGGTCGACTCCTACGAGCAGTACTTC. V usage is TRBV7-8 and J usage is TRBJ2-7, with D uncertain. The CDR3 runs to 15 residues. Germline-derived CDR1 and CDR2 are SGHVS and FQNEAQ. The V gene lost 1 base and the J gene lost 0 bases, with 10 bases spanning the gap.